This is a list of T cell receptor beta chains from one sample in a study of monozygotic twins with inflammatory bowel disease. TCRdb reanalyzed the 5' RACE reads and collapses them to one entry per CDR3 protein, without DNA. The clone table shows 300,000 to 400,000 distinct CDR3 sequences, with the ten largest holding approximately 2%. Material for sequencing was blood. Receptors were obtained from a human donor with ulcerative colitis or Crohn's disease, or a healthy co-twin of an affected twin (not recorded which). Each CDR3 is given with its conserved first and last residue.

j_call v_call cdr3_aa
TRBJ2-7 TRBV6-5 CASSYSGVGTYEQYF
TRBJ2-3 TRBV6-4 CASSDSSSSGGTDTQYF
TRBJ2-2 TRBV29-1 CSARTENTGELFF
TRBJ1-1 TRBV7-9 CASSLVSRNTEAFF
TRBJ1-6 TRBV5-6 CASTRWDRADSPLHF
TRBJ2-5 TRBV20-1 CSARVIAQETQYF
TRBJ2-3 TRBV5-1 CASSSGGLDTQYF
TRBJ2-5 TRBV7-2 CASSLAPRTGRETQYF
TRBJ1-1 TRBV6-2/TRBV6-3 CASSYVGTRTEAFF
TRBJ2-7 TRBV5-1 CASSFGGLYEQYF
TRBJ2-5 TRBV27 CASSLSGGLGAGTQYF
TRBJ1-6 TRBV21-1 CASSKPAPSHSPLHF
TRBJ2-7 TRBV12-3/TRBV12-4 CASRLGHEQYF
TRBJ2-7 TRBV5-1 CASSLAADSYEQYF
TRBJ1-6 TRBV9 CASSGGSYNSPLHF
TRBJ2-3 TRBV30 CAWTRGPISDTQYF
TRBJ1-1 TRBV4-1 CASSQVFYSQNTEAFF
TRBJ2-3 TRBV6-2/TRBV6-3 CASSYSVTSGNTDTQYF
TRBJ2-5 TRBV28 CASTSRKVTQYF
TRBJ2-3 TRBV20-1 CSANQGVAGDTQYF
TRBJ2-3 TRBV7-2 CASSPRQGYTDTQYF
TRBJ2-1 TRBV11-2 CASSLDQGTSRFF
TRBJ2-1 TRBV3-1 CASRSGTFGNNEQFF
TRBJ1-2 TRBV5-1 CASSLTGGDHGYTF
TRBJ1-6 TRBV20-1 CSLSYATGSSGSPLHF
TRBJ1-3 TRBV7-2 CASSRRDGYSHGNTIYF
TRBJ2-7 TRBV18 CASSPYSGGVAFYEQYF
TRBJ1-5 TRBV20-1 CSAGTGVGPQHF
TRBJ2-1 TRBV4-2 CASSPRGRADNEQFF
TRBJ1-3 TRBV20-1 CSATDTNSGNTIYF
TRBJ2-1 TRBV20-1 CSARDAHAAGNEQFF
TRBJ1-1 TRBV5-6 CASSFQESDRGAFF
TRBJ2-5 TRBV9 CASSVNSGGAKETQYF
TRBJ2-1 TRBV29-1 CSAGTSRGVNEQFF
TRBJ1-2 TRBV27 CASSFAPQGTYGYTF
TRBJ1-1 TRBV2 CASSRPLNTEAFF
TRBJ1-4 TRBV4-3 CASSQDPGVSRPNEKLFF
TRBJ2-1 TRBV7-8 CASVWLAGGTSSYNEQFF
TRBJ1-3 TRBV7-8 CASSFGSYGRTSGNTIYF
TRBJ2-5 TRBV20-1 CSARARADVSQETQYF